This TCR beta chain was sequenced during a study of shared clonotypes between healthy human individuals. The repertoire was sequenced with immunoSEQ multiplex PCR; TCRdb's copy has only in-frame clones and lacks some. The repertoire consists of about 490,000 clones, with 65% to 80% occurring once and the leading ten covering 10% to 15%. The V end lost 6 bases, the J end lost 6 bases, and 16 bases lay between the germline ends. Germline values: CDR1 KGHSH, CDR2 LQKENI. CDR3 length: 14 amino acids. The origin of this receptor is a woman in her 40s in good health. Some clones in this sample may be carry-over from other donors' samples. The rearrangement uses TRBV18 and TRBJ2-3; maybe TRBD2 (5 bases). Material for sequencing was PBMCs. For the CDR3, the DNA is TGTGCCAGCTCGGGGAGTCCTCCCACGGATACGCAGTATTTT. This translates into CASSGSPPTDTQYF.